This TCR beta chain was recovered during a study of CXCR3-negative and CXCR3-positive naive CD8 T cells. Study-wide context: A total of 130 million or so TRB reads was generated, with about 1.5 +/- 0.3 million per library. The study's findings and limits: Both naive subsets had comparably high diversity; memory CD8+ cells much lower. Fresh PBMCs were used in most assays, and CXCR3 expression partially decreased after cryopreservation. CXCR3-positive naive cells carried more hydrophobic TRB CDR3s than CXCR3-negative naive cells did.

In the case of this clonotype: Its antigen is still unknown.

Triplicate sorting captured a few hundred thousand cells each from every CD8+ T cell subset. Through 5' RACE with UMI labels, the TRB cDNA libraries were prepared. Following a re-call of the 5' RACE reads, TCRdb has one entry per CDR3 protein and lacks DNA. The listing contains roughly 60,000 distinct CDR3 sequences. Material for sequencing was naive CXCR3+ CD8+ T cells from blood. Subset defined: CD45RO-CCR7+CD27+CD95- naive CD8+ T cells expressing CXCR3 (TNR3+). This sequence originates from a human donor in good health. Some clones in this sample may be carry-over from other donors' samples.

The CDR3 loop reads CSVAGGSYEQYF. The rearrangement joins TRBV29-1 to TRBJ2-7; TCRdb calls TRBD2, which cannot be checked without DNA. From germline, CDR1 is SQVTM and CDR2 ANQGSEA. The CDR3 contains 12 residues.